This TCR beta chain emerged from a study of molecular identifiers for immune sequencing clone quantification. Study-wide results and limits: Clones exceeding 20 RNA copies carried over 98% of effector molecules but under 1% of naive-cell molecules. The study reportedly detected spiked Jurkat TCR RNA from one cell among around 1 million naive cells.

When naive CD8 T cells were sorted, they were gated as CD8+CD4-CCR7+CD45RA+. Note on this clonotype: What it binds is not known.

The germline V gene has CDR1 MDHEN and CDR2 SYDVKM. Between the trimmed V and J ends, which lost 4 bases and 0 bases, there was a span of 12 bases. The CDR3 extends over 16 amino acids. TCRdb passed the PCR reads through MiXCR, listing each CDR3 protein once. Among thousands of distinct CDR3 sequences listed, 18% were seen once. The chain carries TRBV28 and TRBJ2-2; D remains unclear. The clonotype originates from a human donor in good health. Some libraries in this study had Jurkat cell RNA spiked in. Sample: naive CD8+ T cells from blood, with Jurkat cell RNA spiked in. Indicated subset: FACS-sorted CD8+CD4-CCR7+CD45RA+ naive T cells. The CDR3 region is CASSSPGGPNTGELFF. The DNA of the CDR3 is TGTGCCAGCAGTTCCCCGGGCGGCCCGAACACCGGGGAGCTGTTTTTT.